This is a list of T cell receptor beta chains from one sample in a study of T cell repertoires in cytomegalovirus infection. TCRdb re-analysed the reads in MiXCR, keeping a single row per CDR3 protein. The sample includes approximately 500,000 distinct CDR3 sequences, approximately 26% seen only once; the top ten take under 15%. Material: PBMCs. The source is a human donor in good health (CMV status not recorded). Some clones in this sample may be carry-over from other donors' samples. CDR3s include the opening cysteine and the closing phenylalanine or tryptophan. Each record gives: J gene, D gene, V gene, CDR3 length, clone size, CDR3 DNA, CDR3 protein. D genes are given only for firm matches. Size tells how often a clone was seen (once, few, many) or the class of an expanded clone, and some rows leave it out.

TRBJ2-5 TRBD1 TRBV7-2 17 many TGTGCCAGCAGCTTGCTATTCGGACAGGGGGGCGAAGAGACCCAGTACTTC CASSLLFGQGGEETQYF
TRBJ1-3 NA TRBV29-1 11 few TGCAGCGTCGTCTCTGGAAACACCATATATTTT CSVVSGNTIYF
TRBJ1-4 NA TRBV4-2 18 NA TGTGCCAGCAGCCAAGCATGGATAGGGAGTGAAACTAATGAAAAACTGTTTTTT CASSQAWIGSETNEKLFF
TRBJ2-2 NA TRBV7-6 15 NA TGTGCCAGCAGCCTTCCCCCTTCGAACACCGGGGAGCTGTTTTTT CASSLPPSNTGELFF
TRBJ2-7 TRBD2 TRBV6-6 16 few TGTGCCAGTGGGAACGCGGGACTAGCGGTCCCCTACGAGCAGTACTTC CASGNAGLAVPYEQYF
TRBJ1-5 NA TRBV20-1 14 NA TGCAGTGCTGGACCGAATGCATGGGATCAGCCCCAGCATTTT CSAGPNAWDQPQHF
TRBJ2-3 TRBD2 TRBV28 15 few TGTGCCAGCAGCGAAGCGGGAGGGCCGGTAGATACGCAGTATTTT CASSEAGGPVDTQYF
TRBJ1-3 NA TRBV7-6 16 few TGTGCCAGCAGCGCCCGGGACACCAGCTCTGGAAACACCATATATTTT CASSARDTSSGNTIYF
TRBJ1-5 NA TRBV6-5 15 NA TGTGCCAGTAACCCCTCGGGGCCCGTCAATCAGCCCCAGCATTTT CASNPSGPVNQPQHF
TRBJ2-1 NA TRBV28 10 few TGTGCCAGCAGGGACGACGAGCAGTTCTTC CASRDDEQFF
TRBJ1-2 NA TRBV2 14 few TGTGCCAGCAGTGAAGACAGGGCTAACTATGGCTACACCTTC CASSEDRANYGYTF
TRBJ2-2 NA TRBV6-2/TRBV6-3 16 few TGTGCCAGCAGTTACTCGAGGGAGGCGAACACCGGGGAGCTGTTTTTT CASSYSREANTGELFF
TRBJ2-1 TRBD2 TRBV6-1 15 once TGTGCCAGCAGCTCCCGCGGGAGGGGCGACAATGAGCAGTTCTTC CASSSRGRGDNEQFF
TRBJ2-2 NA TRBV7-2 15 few TGTGCCAGCAGCTTAGAGGCAGGGAACACCGGGGAGCTGTTTTTT CASSLEAGNTGELFF
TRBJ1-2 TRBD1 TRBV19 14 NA TGTGCCAGTAGTCAGCCCGGGACAGTTGTTGGCTACACCTTC CASSQPGTVVGYTF
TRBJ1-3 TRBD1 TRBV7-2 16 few TGTGCCAGCAGCCTCCGGACAGGGAACTCTGGAAACACCATATATTTT CASSLRTGNSGNTIYF
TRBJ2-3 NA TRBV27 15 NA TGTGCCAGCAGTCTGGGGTGGTCCCCCACAGATACGCAGTATTTT CASSLGWSPTDTQYF
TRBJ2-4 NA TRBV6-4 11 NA TGTGCCAGCAGTGACGGTAGGACTCAGTACTTC CASSDGRTQYF
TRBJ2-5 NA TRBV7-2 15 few TGTGCCAGCAGCTTAGCAGGGGGGGGGGGAGAGACCCAGTACTTC CASSLAGGGGETQYF
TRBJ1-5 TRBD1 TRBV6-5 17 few TGTGCCAGCAGTGCCTCCACCGGGACAGGGCTCAATCAGCCCCAGCATTTT CASSASTGTGLNQPQHF
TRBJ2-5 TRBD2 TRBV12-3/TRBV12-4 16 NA TGTGCCAGCAGCCCTAGTGGGGCGGGAGCCCTGGAGACCCAGTACTTC CASSPSGAGALETQYF
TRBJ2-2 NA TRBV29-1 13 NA TGCAGCGCAACCGGACAGAACACCGGGGAGCTGTTTTTT CSATGQNTGELFF